This note documents a single T cell receptor beta chain sequence. Its specificity is unknown. Libraries were prepared by immunoSEQ multiplex PCR; TCRdb keeps only in-frame clonotypes and omits some of them. The sample includes nearly 110,000 clones, about 90% of them seen just once. The data stem from a study of T cell responses to AZD1222 COVID-19 vaccine. Study-level findings and limits: Donors in the cohort were predominantly white British and more often female, and clonal diversity was possibly underestimated. Close to half of all spike-specific TCRs reportedly target regions of the variants that are unmutated. Distributed over spike, vaccine-associated CD4 TCRs predominated at 160-218 and 743-854.

CDR1 is MDHEN, CDR2 SYDVKM, per germline. The length of the CDR3 is 17 residues. V trimming: 1 base; J trimming: 7 bases; junction bases outside the gene matches: 9. The sequencing used peripheral blood, collected 28 days after the second AZD1222 dose. V is TRBV28 and J is TRBJ1-6; TRBD1 aligns across 8 bases. This clonotype was obtained from an adult who received the AZD1222 COVID-19 vaccine. This CDR3 reads CASSLFPDRDPNSPLHF. CDR3 nucleotides: TGTGCCAGCAGTTTATTCCCGGACAGGGACCCAAATTCACCCCTCCACTTT.